Below, 17 T cell receptor beta chains from the same sample are listed, as sequenced in a study of control samples from healthy donors and cancer patients. Generated by immunoSEQ multiplex PCR, the TCRdb table keeps only in-frame clones and is missing some. The table lists just over 150,000 clones, just under 95% of them singletons. The sample consisted of blood. These receptors came from a woman between 40 and 55 years old in good health.

CDR3 region: CASSSRGTGYNYGYTF. The CDR3 bases are TGTGCCAGCAGCTCTAGGGGGACAGGATATAACTATGGCTACACCTTC. The chain carries TRBV11-2 and TRBJ1-2; 8 bases align to TRBD1. This CDR3 comprises 16 residues. With V trimmed by 4 bases and J by 1 base, 8 bases remained unmatched. Per germline, CDR1 SGHAT and CDR2 FQNNGV. Full variable domain (remainder filled in from reference TRBV11-2 and TRBJ1-2): EAGVAQSPRYKIIEKRQSVAFWCNPISGHATLYWYQQILGQGPKLLIQFQNNGVVDDSQLPKDRFSAERLKGVDSTLKIQPAKLEDSAVYLCASSSRGTGYNYGYTFGSGTRLTVV.

The CDR3 reads CASSLDRPTNEKLFF. CDR3 coding DNA: TGCGCCAGCAGCTTGGACAGACCAACTAATGAAAAACTGTTTTTT. The chain recombines TRBV5-1 with TRBJ1-4; the D is unclear. Trimming took 0 bases from V and 0 from J, leaving 6 bases between them. There are 15 residues in the CDR3. The germline CDR1 and CDR2 sequences are SGHRS and YFSETQ.

The V call is TRBV4-1, the J call TRBJ1-5; 9 nucleotides line up with TRBD1. Looked up from germline, CDR1 is MGHRA and CDR2 is YSYEKL. This CDR3 is 16 amino acids long. V lost 4 bases, J lost 7 bases, and 11 bases stayed unmatched. The CDR3 sequence is CASSPRGQGERQPQHF. In DNA form, the CDR3 reads TGCGCCAGCAGCCCGCGGGGACAGGGTGAAAGACAGCCCCAGCATTTT.

The gene calls are TRBV11-1 and TRBJ2-7; 7 nucleotides align to TRBD1. The CDR3 is made up of 15 amino acids. The J segment lost 0 bases and the V segment lost 4 bases, leaving 6 bases of the junction unmatched. Germline-derived CDR1 and CDR2 are SGHAT and FQDESV (reference sequence). The CDR3 coding sequence is TGTGCCAGCAGCTCTTTACAGGGGACCTCCTACGAGCAGTACTTC. Protein sequence: CASSSLQGTSYEQYF. The full variable domain, in which reference TRBV11-1 and TRBJ2-7 provide the parts outside the CDR3, is EAEVAQSPRYKITEKSQAVAFWCDPISGHATLYWYRQILGQGPELLVQFQDESVVDDSQLPKDRFSAERLKGVDSTLKIQPAELGDSAMYLCASSSLQGTSYEQYFGPGTRLTVT.

The chain couples TRBV4-1 to TRBJ1-1; possibly TRBD1 for D (6 bases). CDR1 MGHRA and CDR2 YSYEKL come from the germline V gene. The CDR3 extends over 13 amino acids. Trimming cost V 6 bases and J 4 bases, with 12 bases left between them. In DNA, the CDR3 is TGCGCCAGCAGTAAGGGACAATTCACTGAAGCTTTCTTT. Its translation is CASSKGQFTEAFF.

This CDR3 is CASSQVAAGQWTGELFF. The CDR3 region has the DNA TGCGCCAGCAGCCAAGTTGCGGCAGGGCAGTGGACCGGGGAGCTGTTTTTT. J is TRBJ2-2 and V is TRBV4-3; possibly TRBD1 for D (5 bases). This CDR3 is 17 amino acids long. V was pared by 1 base and J by 5 bases, with 17 bases between. Looked up from germline, CDR1 is LGHNA and CDR2 is YSLEER.

The chain carries TRBV7-2 and TRBJ2-1, with 14 bases identical to TRBD2. Germline-derived CDR1 and CDR2 are SGHTA and FQGNSA. There are 18 residues in the CDR3. V trimming: 5 bases; J trimming: 0 bases; junction bases outside the gene matches: 6. The CDR3 spells CASSRGLAGASSYNEQFF. The CDR3, as DNA: TGTGCCAGCAGCCGGGGACTAGCGGGGGCCAGCTCCTACAATGAGCAGTTCTTC.

CDR3 amino acids: CASSERTRAEAFF. The CDR3 DNA reads TGTGCCAGCAGTGAACGGACCCGCGCTGAAGCTTTCTTT. The V and J genes are TRBV6-1 and TRBJ1-1; no clear D gene. Deletions cut 2 bases from V and 6 bases from J, with 10 bases between. The CDR3 consists of 13 residues. CDR1 is MNHNS, CDR2 SASEGT, per germline.

The rearrangement joins TRBV7-8 to TRBJ1-1; no reliable D call. In germline, CDR1 is SGHVS, CDR2 FQNEAQ. Trimming took off 1 base at V and 10 bases at J, with 19 bases between the two ends. The CDR3 covers 15 residues. DNA of the CDR3: TGTGCCAGCAGCTTAGATAGGACGGGAACAAAAGGAGCTTTCTTT. Its protein is CASSLDRTGTKGAFF.

The CDR3 region is CASSNNEKLFF. CDR3 bases: TGTGCCAGCAGTAATAATGAAAAACTGTTTTTT. J is TRBJ1-4 and V is TRBV12-3 or TRBV12-4; D is undetermined. The CDR3 sequence is 11 residues long. V was clipped by 5 bases and J by 4 bases, with 2 bases between them.

The V call is TRBV15, the J call TRBJ1-1; D might be TRBD1 (5 bases). V gave up 4 bases and J gave up 7 bases, with 10 bases separating them. Germline CDR1 reads LNHNV; CDR2 reads YYDKDF (reference sequence). The CDR3 is 12 amino acids. The CDR3 DNA reads TGTGCCACCAGCACCCGGGACGGTGAAGCTTTCTTT. Encoded protein: CATSTRDGEAFF. Combining the CDR3 with reference TRBV15 and TRBJ1-1 gives the whole variable domain DAMVIQNPRYQVTQFGKPVTLSCSQTLNHNVMYWYQQKSSQAPKLLFHYYDKDFNNEADTPDNFQSRRPNTSFCFLDIRSPGLGDTAMYLCATSTRDGEAFFGQGTRLTVV.

This clone has a single count. The chain links TRBV6-5 to TRBJ1-1; the D is unclear. The CDR3 spans 14 residues. Per germline, CDR1 MNHEY and CDR2 SVGAGI. V lost 5 bases, J lost 0 bases, and 10 bases lay in between. CDR3 region: CASSLNSLNTEAFF. CDR3 in DNA: TGTGCCAGCAGTCTAAACTCGCTGAACACTGAAGCTTTCTTT.

This clone was recorded only once. The chain joins TRBV6-2 or TRBV6-3 to TRBJ2-1; no firm D call. The ends were cut back, 3 bases at V and 3 bases at J, with 9 bases in the middle. Germline V gene sequence: CDR1 MNHEY, CDR2 SVGEGT. The CDR3 is made up of 14 amino acids. The CDR3 DNA is TGTGCCAGCAGTTATGGGTACGACTACAATGAGCAGTTCTTC. It yields the protein CASSYGYDYNEQFF.

The chain uses TRBV7-2 and TRBJ1-1; weak D call: TRBD1 (5 bases). This CDR3 is 15 amino acids long. V lost 1 base, J lost 2 bases, and 11 bases lay in between. The V gene's germline CDR1 is SGHTA and CDR2 FQGNSA. CDR3: CASSLGWGGNTEAFF. The CDR3 DNA reads TGTGCCAGCAGCTTAGGTTGGGGGGGAAACACTGAAGCTTTCTTT.

The chain joins TRBV6-5 to TRBJ1-2, with D perhaps TRBD1 (6 bases). V was shortened by 5 bases and J by 14 bases, with 15 bases between the two germline ends. CDR1 and CDR2 (germline): MNHEY, SVGAGI. The CDR3 runs 11 residues. CDR3 protein: CASSTGTSRTF. DNA for the CDR3: TGTGCCAGCAGTACCGGGACAAGTCGGACCTTC.

V is TRBV25-1 and J is TRBJ1-2; D not certain. The CDR3 length is 11 residues. Looked up from germline, CDR1 is MGHDK and CDR2 is SYGVNS. V was shortened by 4 bases and J by 8 bases, with 8 bases between the two germline ends. The CDR3, as DNA: TGTGCCAGCAGTGCCTCCGGGGGCTACACCTTC. This codes for CASSASGGYTF.

This chain joins TRBV10-1 and TRBJ2-3; 11 positions match TRBD2. This CDR3 has 15 amino acids. V lost 6 bases, J lost 3 bases, and 5 bases stayed unmatched. The germline CDR1 and CDR2 sequences are WNHNN and SYGVQD (reference sequence). The CDR3 loop reads CASRPGTSGTDTQYF. CDR3 in DNA: TGCGCCAGCAGGCCCGGGACTAGCGGAACAGATACGCAGTATTTT.